Listed below are T cell receptor beta chains from one sample, sequenced in a study of blood T cell repertoires in COVID-19. TCRdb keeps only in-frame clones here, not all; method: immunoSEQ multiplex PCR. Of about 150,000 clones in the sample, around 85% are singletons; the top ten hold less than 3.5%. Sequenced input: peripheral blood. These receptors originate from a man aged 70-80 years with acute or convalescent COVID-19. CDR3s include the opening cysteine and the closing phenylalanine or tryptophan. The D gene is left open where the match is weak. Size is stated for part of the rows, as once, few or many counts, or as a class when the clone is expanded.

-	TRBV29-1	-	TRBJ2-7	TGCAGCGCCGGACAACAAAGTTGGGGGCAGTACTTC	CSAGQQSWGQYF
-	TRBV27	-	TRBJ1-5	TGTGCCAGCAGGGCGGCGCTTGGGGGGCAGCCCCAGCATTTT	CASRAALGGQPQHF
TRBD1	TRBV28	-	TRBJ2-7	TGTGCCAGGGGACCGGGACAGGGCTTGAATTACGAGCAGTACTTC	CARGPGQGLNYEQYF
TRBD1	TRBV28	-	TRBJ2-7	TGTGCCAGCAGTTTAGAGGGGACAGGTTGGTACTTC	CASSLEGTGWYF
-	TRBV7-2	many	TRBJ1-5	TGTGCCAGCAGCCCTACAGGGCTTAGCAATCAGCCCCAGCATTTT	CASSPTGLSNQPQHF
-	TRBV10-3	-	TRBJ2-2	TGTGCCATCAAGAGGAACAGGGAAACCGGGGAGCTGTTTTTT	CAIKRNRETGELFF
TRBD1	TRBV6-5	-	TRBJ1-4	TGTGCCAGCAGGGAGACAGGGAAGCATGAAAAACTGTTTTTT	CASRETGKHEKLFF
-	TRBV4-3	-	TRBJ2-7	TGCGCCAGCAGCCACACACGGGACTACGAGCAGTACTTC	CASSHTRDYEQYF
TRBD2	TRBV27	once	TRBJ2-7	TGTGCCAGCAGTTTCGGCGGGAGCGACTACGAGCAGTACTTC	CASSFGGSDYEQYF
TRBD2	TRBV24-1	-	TRBJ2-3	TGTGCCACCAGTGATGTGGGGACTAGCGGGATAACAGATACGCAGTATTTT	CATSDVGTSGITDTQYF
TRBD2	TRBV6-6	-	TRBJ2-1	TGTGCCAGCAGTTACGTTAGCGGGAGCTCCTACAATGAGCAGTTCTTC	CASSYVSGSSYNEQFF
-	TRBV10-3	-	TRBJ1-1	TGTGCCATCAGTCAGAATCAGGGGAACACTGAAGCTTTCTTT	CAISQNQGNTEAFF
TRBD1	TRBV7-8	-	TRBJ1-3	TGTGCCAGCAGCATGGACAGGGCTGGAAACACCATATATTTT	CASSMDRAGNTIYF
-	TRBV25-1	-	TRBJ1-1	TGTGCCAGCAGTGAATCGTTATCAGGGTGGGTGTCCACTGAAGCTTTCTTT	CASSESLSGWVSTEAFF
TRBD1	TRBV6-5	-	TRBJ2-7	TGTGCCAGCAGTTACTCGGGGACAGGATCCTACGAGCAGTACTTC	CASSYSGTGSYEQYF
-	TRBV9	-	TRBJ1-3	TGTGCCAGCAGCGTAGAACAGGCCTCTGGAAACACCATATATTTT	CASSVEQASGNTIYF
-	TRBV9	-	TRBJ2-3	TGTGCCAGCAGCGTGATACTCACAGATACGCAGTATTTT	CASSVILTDTQYF
TRBD1	TRBV7-8	-	TRBJ1-1	TGTGCCAGCAGCCTGGACAGGTTGACTGAAGCTTTCTTT	CASSLDRLTEAFF
-	TRBV7-8	-	TRBJ2-3	TGTGCCAGCAGCTTGACAAGCGGCAGCACAGATACGCAGTATTTT	CASSLTSGSTDTQYF
TRBD1	TRBV7-9	-	TRBJ2-3	TGTGCCAGCAGCTTCGGAGACAGGGGACTCACAGATACGCAGTATTTT	CASSFGDRGLTDTQYF
TRBD1	TRBV3-1/TRBV3-2	-	TRBJ2-7	TGTGCCAGCAGCCGGACAGGGGGCATCGGGGAGCAGTACTTC	CASSRTGGIGEQYF
TRBD2	TRBV7-8	-	TRBJ2-3	TGTGCCAGCAGCTTAGCCCTAGCGGGAGGGCGGCTTACGCAGTATTTT	CASSLALAGGRLTQYF
TRBD2	TRBV7-8	-	TRBJ2-4	TGTGCCAGCAGCAAGGGACTAGCGATAGCCAAAAACATTCAGTACTTC	CASSKGLAIAKNIQYF
-	TRBV27	-	TRBJ2-7	TGTGCCAGCAGTTTAAAGTCCGGCTACGAGCAGTACTTC	CASSLKSGYEQYF
TRBD2	TRBV27	-	TRBJ2-5	TGTGCCAGCAGTTTGAATGGACTAGCGTCAGAGACCCAGTACTTC	CASSLNGLASETQYF
-	TRBV10-3	-	TRBJ2-1	TGTGCCACCCTTTTTGGGCAGGGCTCTGACAATGAGCAGTTCTTC	CATLFGQGSDNEQFF
-	TRBV6-4	-	TRBJ2-3	TGTGCCAGCAGTGACTCCGGAGGTAGCACAGATACGCAGTATTTT	CASSDSGGSTDTQYF
TRBD2	TRBV19	once	TRBJ2-3	TGTGCCAGTGCCCCGGGACCCGGGGCGGGAGTACAGCAGTATTTT	CASAPGPGAGVQQYF
TRBD1	TRBV5-1	once	TRBJ1-4	TGCGCCAGCAGCTTGGGAGCAGGGGGCGGTAATGAAAAACTGTTTTTT	CASSLGAGGGNEKLFF
-	TRBV7-9	-	TRBJ2-7	TGTGCCAGCACCGGGACACCTCATACCTACGAGCAGTACTTC	CASTGTPHTYEQYF
TRBD2	TRBV25-1	-	TRBJ2-4	TGTGCCAGCAGTGGGACTAGCGCGAGGGGCAAAAACATTCAGTACTTC	CASSGTSARGKNIQYF
TRBD1	TRBV27	few	TRBJ1-5	TGTGCCAGCAGTTTAGCCGGGACAGGGGGCTGGAATCAGCCCCAGCATTTT	CASSLAGTGGWNQPQHF